Following are 26 T cell receptor beta chains from one sample sequenced in a study of CD8+CD57+ T cells in acquired aplastic anemia. Investigators profiled TCR beta VDJ and CDR3 from genomic DNA template. MiXCR, applied by TCRdb to the reads, yields one record per CDR3 protein. The repertoire has 110,000 or so distinct CDR3 sequences, around 49% of them found once; the top ten carry roughly a third. Sequences were obtained from sorted CD4+, CD8+, or CD8+CD57+ T cells (not recorded which) from PBMCs. The receptors derive from a human donor in good health, serving as a control.

This clonotype was counted ten times or more. The chain uses TRBV9 and TRBJ2-7, with D perhaps being TRBD1 or TRBD2 (6 bases each). The CDR3 sequence is 16 residues long. The germline V gene encodes CDR1 SGDLS and CDR2 YYNGEE. V was trimmed by 0 bases and J by 7 bases, leaving 20 bases between them. Here the CDR3 DNA reads TGTGCCAGCAGCGTAGAAGGGGGTGCCGGGGGAGAGGAGCAGTACTTC. It specifies CASSVEGGAGGEEQYF.

This clonotype was seen repeatedly, ten times or more. At one end the junction does not follow the germline gene, possibly because of a read error. V gene TRBV5-4 combines with J gene TRBJ2-1; TRBD2 matches 7 bases. The CDR3 runs to 15 residues. Germline V lookup: CDR1 SGHNT, CDR2 YYREEE (reference sequence). The CDR3 DNA is TGCGCCAGCAGCTTGGTTGGGGGGGGTTACAATGAGCAGTTCTTC. It yields the protein CASSLVGGGYNEQFF.

This clonotype was detected only a few times. The chain carries TRBV6-5 and TRBJ1-1; D is possibly TRBD1 (6 bases). The CDR3 contains 12 residues. Germline CDR1 and CDR2: MNHEY and SVGAGI. V was pared by 2 bases and J by 7 bases, with 8 bases between. The CDR3: CASSYGDIEAFF. Here the CDR3 DNA reads TGTGCCAGCAGTTACGGGGACATTGAAGCTTTCTTT.

The chain carries TRBV20-1 and TRBJ1-3, with no clear D. V lost 3 bases to trimming and J lost 0 bases, with 6 bases between them. Germline lookup yields CDR1 DFQATT and CDR2 SNEGSKA (reference sequence). The CDR3 length is 13 residues. CDR3 loop: CSARLDSGNTIYF. In DNA form, the CDR3 reads TGCAGTGCTAGGCTGGACTCTGGAAACACCATATATTTT.

The chain carries TRBV7-9 and TRBJ1-1, with 8 bases fitting TRBD1. Germline V gives CDR1 SEHNR, CDR2 FQNEAQ (reference sequence). J lost 5 bases, V lost 5 bases, and 10 bases had no gene match. CDR3 length equals 15 residues. The CDR3: CASSTQQGVGTEAFF. The CDR3 region has the DNA TGTGCCAGCAGCACCCAACAGGGGGTGGGGACTGAAGCTTTCTTT.

This clonotype was counted many times. The CDR3 reads CASSPGLNTEAFF. In DNA, the CDR3 is TGTGCCAGCAGCCCAGGACTGAACACTGAAGCTTTCTTT. The rearrangement uses TRBV6-1 and TRBJ1-1; D is unresolved. Germline lookup yields CDR1 MNHNS and CDR2 SASEGT. CDR3 length: 13 residues. V lost 6 bases and J 0 bases, leaving 8 bases between the germline ends.

The chain combines TRBV19 with TRBJ1-5, with TRBD1 matching over 7 bases. Per germline, CDR1 LNHDA and CDR2 SQIVND (reference sequence). J gave up 2 bases and V 9 bases, and 10 bases lay outside the gene matches. This CDR3 is 15 amino acids long. CDR3 bases: TGTGCCAGCGCGAGGGGGCGGGTAGGCAATCAGCCCCAGCATTTT. This translates into CASARGRVGNQPQHF. Supplemented by reference TRBV19 and TRBJ1-5, the full variable domain reads DGGITQSPKYLFRKEGQNVTLSCEQNLNHDAMYWYRQDPGQGLRLIYYSQIVNDFQKGDIAEGYSVSREKKESFPLTVTSAQKNPTAFYLCASARGRVGNQPQHFGDGTRLSIL.

This clonotype was recorded once. The rearrangement joins TRBV7-6 to TRBJ1-2; 7 bases match TRBD1. Germline V lookup: CDR1 SGHVS, CDR2 FNYEAQ. The trim removed 0 bases at V and 7 bases at J, leaving 2 bases unmatched. This CDR3 has 13 residues. The CDR3 DNA reads as TGTGCCAGCAGCTTAGCGGCAGGGGGTGGCTACACCTTC. This sequence encodes CASSLAAGGGYTF.

The V and J genes are TRBV13 and TRBJ1-2; TRBD1 is a possible D gene (6 bases). Between the trimmed V and J ends, which lost 0 bases and 4 bases, there was a span of 12 bases. CDR3 length: 15 amino acids. Per the germline V gene, CDR1 is PRHDT and CDR2 is FYEKMQ (reference sequence). CDR3 nucleotide sequence: TGTGCCAGCAGCTTAGGACAGGGAAAGGGCTATGGCTACACCTTC. This gives the protein CASSLGQGKGYGYTF. Based on the CDR3 plus reference TRBV13 and TRBJ1-2, the full variable domain is AAGVIQSPRHLIKEKRETATLKCYPIPRHDTVYWYQQGPGQDPQFLISFYEKMQSDKGSIPDRFSAQQFSDYHSELNMSSLELGDSALYFCASSLGQGKGYGYTFGSGTRLTVV.

This clonotype was counted at least ten times. The chain employs TRBV4-1 and TRBJ2-7; D ambiguous. There are 12 residues in the CDR3. Germline V CDR1 and CDR2: MGHRA, YSYEKL. V gave up 5 bases and J gave up 5 bases, with 10 bases separating them. The CDR3 coding sequence is TGCGCCAGCAGCGTGCAAAGTGACGAGCAGTACTTC. It is translated as CASSVQSDEQYF.

This clonotype was observed at least ten times. V usage is TRBV12-3 or TRBV12-4 and J usage is TRBJ2-3, with D unresolved. The V gene lost 6 bases and the J gene lost 0 bases, with 13 bases spanning the gap. The CDR3 is 15 amino acids. The CDR3 loop reads CASRQTGISTDTQYF. Here the CDR3 DNA reads TGTGCCAGCAGGCAAACGGGTATTAGCACAGATACGCAGTATTTT.

In DNA form, the CDR3 reads TGTGCCAGTAGAGGCTACAGCACCGGGGAGCTGTTTTTT. It is translated as CASRGYSTGELFF. The rearrangement links TRBV19 to TRBJ2-2; the D is unclear. The CDR3 has 13 residues. Trimming took 6 bases from V and 4 from J, leaving 9 bases between them. Per the germline V gene, CDR1 is LNHDA and CDR2 is SQIVND (reference sequence).

This clonotype is a singleton in its sample. Lacking the conserved final phenylalanine or tryptophan, this CDR3 likely reflects a read error. This sequence joins TRBV5-4 and TRBJ2-7; unclear D gene. Germline-derived CDR1 and CDR2 are SGHNT and YYREEE (reference sequence). The CDR3 loop spans 13 amino acids. DNA for the CDR3: TGTGCCAGCGGCTTCGGTCTAGCCTACGAGCAGTACTCC. This gives the protein CASGFGLAYEQYS.

The chain has TRBV4-1 and TRBJ1-2; D call uncertain. The CDR3 consists of 15 residues. The V end lost 4 bases, the J end lost 3 bases, and 15 bases lay between the germline ends. Germline values: CDR1 MGHRA, CDR2 YSYEKL. The CDR3 DNA sequence: TGCGCCAGCAGCCTAACTTCCGACGGACACTATGGCTACACCTTC. Protein product: CASSLTSDGHYGYTF.

The gene calls are TRBV7-6 and TRBJ2-1; 9 positions agree with TRBD1. CDR1 is SGHVS and CDR2 is FNYEAQ in the germline V gene. V was pared by 4 bases and J by 8 bases, with 15 bases of the junction left unmatched. This CDR3 is 17 amino acids long. CDR3 bases: TGTGCCAGCAGCTCCCCGACGGGTGGGACAGGGAGGGATGAGCAGTTCTTC. This translates into CASSSPTGGTGRDEQFF.

This clonotype was observed at least ten times. V usage is TRBV11-3 and J usage is TRBJ2-1; D is unclear. V gave up 4 bases and J gave up 13 bases, with 14 bases separating them. This CDR3 is 12 amino acids long. Per the germline V gene, CDR1 is SGHNT and CDR2 is YENEEA. The CDR3 sequence: CASSSGSWVQFF. CDR3 DNA sequence: TGTGCCAGCAGCTCAGGTTCTTGGGTTCAGTTCTTC.

The chain couples TRBV15 to TRBJ1-2; 9 bases match TRBD1. Germline CDR1 and CDR2: LNHNV and YYDKDF (reference sequence). V was clipped by 6 bases and J by 8 bases; unmatched bases: 7. The CDR3 has 13 residues. CDR3 bases: TGTGCCACCAGGCGGGACAGGGAAGGGGGCTACACCTTC. It yields the protein CATRRDREGGYTF.

The CDR3 loop reads CASSTEQNQPQHF. CDR3 nucleotides: TGTGCCAGTAGTACAGAACAGAATCAGCCCCAGCATTTT. The rearrangement links TRBV19 to TRBJ1-5; D is unresolved. Germline V lookup: CDR1 LNHDA, CDR2 SQIVND (reference sequence). The CDR3 sequence is 13 residues long. V lost 4 bases and J 4 bases, leaving 8 bases between the germline ends.

Notes on this clonotype: A junction end diverges from the germline sequence, so it may reflect a read error. J is TRBJ1-1 and V is TRBV12-3 or TRBV12-4; D is unresolved. The CDR3 consists of 16 residues. CDR3 DNA sequence: TGTGCCAGCAGTCCAATACAGATTTCCAGGAACACTGGAGCTTTCTTT. As protein: CASSPIQISRNTGAFF.

Of note for this clonotype: The conserved final phenylalanine or tryptophan is absent from the CDR3, which likely points to a read error. The chain couples TRBV6-2 or TRBV6-3 to TRBJ1-2; D is undetermined. The V and J ends lost 0 bases and 8 bases respectively, with 16 bases between them. CDR1 is MNHEY, CDR2 SVGEGT, per germline. The CDR3 loop spans 15 amino acids. DNA of the CDR3: TGTGCCAGCAGTTACTCCCTCGTGGGAGGAGCCGGCTACACCCTC. Translation: CASSYSLVGGAGYTL.

This clonotype was observed a handful of times. The rearrangement uses TRBV6-2 or TRBV6-3 and TRBJ1-2; D gene unclear. Germline lookup yields CDR1 MNHEY and CDR2 SVGEGT. The CDR3 sequence is 15 residues long. V was cut by 2 bases and J by 3 bases, with 13 bases left in between. CDR3 sequence reads: CASSYPEDPDYGYTF. The CDR3 nucleotides read TGTGCCAGCAGTTACCCTGAAGACCCTGACTATGGCTACACCTTC.

The chain's CDR3 is CASSWGQGWTEAFF. The CDR3 bases are TGTGCCAGTAGTTGGGGGCAGGGGTGGACTGAAGCTTTCTTT. The gene calls are TRBV19 and TRBJ1-1; D possibly corresponds to TRBD1 (6 bases). The CDR3 is 14 residues long. Germline V gene data show CDR1 as LNHDA and CDR2 as SQIVND (reference sequence). V lost 5 bases and J 5 bases, leaving 15 bases between the germline ends.

There are many counts of this clonotype. CDR3 DNA: TGTGCCAGCAGCGTAGGGACAAATTCACCCCTCCACTTT. Protein sequence: CASSVGTNSPLHF. The chain combines TRBV9 with TRBJ1-6, with D possibly TRBD1 on 5 matching bases. Per germline, CDR1 SGDLS and CDR2 YYNGEE. The CDR3 runs 13 residues. Trimming left V 0 bases short and J 7 bases short, with 5 bases between.

The CDR3 sequence is CASSQPGLAGGASTDTQYF. CDR3 in DNA: TGTGCCAGCAGTCAACCGGGACTAGCGGGGGGCGCTAGCACAGATACGCAGTATTTT. This chain uses TRBV4-2 with TRBJ2-3, with 15 bases identical to TRBD2. V trimming: 6 bases; J trimming: 0 bases; junction bases outside the gene matches: 10. The CDR3 loop spans 19 amino acids. Germline V gene lookup returns CDR1 LGHNA and CDR2 YNFKEQ.

The chain couples TRBV20-1 to TRBJ2-5; 8 positions match TRBD1. CDR3 length: 12 residues. V shed 4 bases, J shed 4 bases, and the junction held 2 bases outside the gene matches. Germline lookup yields CDR1 DFQATT and CDR2 SNEGSKA (reference sequence). The CDR3 coding sequence is TGCAGTGCTACAGGGGGCAGAGAGACCCAGTACTTC. Residues: CSATGGRETQYF.

Concerning this clonotype: One junction end disagrees with the germline gene, perhaps due to a read error. The chain uses TRBV15 and TRBJ1-4, with D hard to call. This CDR3 has 16 residues. Germline V lookup: CDR1 LNHNV, CDR2 YYDKDF (reference sequence). The chain's CDR3 is CATSRDGSATNEKLFF. CDR3 nucleotides: TGTGCCACCAGCAGAGATGGCAGTGCAACTAATGAAAAATTGTTTTTT. Filled out from reference TRBV15 and TRBJ1-4, the complete variable domain reads DAMVIQNPRYQVTQFGKPVTLSCSQTLNHNVMYWYQQKSSQAPKLLFHYYDKDFNNEADTPDNFQSRRPNTSFCFLDIRSPGLGDTAMYLCATSRDGSATNEKLFFGSGTQLSVL.